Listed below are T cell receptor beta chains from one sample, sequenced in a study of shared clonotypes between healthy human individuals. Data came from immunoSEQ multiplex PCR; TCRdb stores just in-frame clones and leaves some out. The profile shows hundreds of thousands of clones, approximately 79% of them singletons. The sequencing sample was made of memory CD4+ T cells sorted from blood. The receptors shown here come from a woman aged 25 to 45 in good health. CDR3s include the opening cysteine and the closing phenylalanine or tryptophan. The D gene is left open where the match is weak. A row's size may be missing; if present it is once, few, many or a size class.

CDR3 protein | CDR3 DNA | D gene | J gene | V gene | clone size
CASSAGTDYSNQPQHF | TGTGCCAGCAGCGCCGGGACAGACTATAGCAATCAGCCCCAGCATTTT | TRBD1 | TRBJ1-5 | TRBV5-8 | -
CASSLGARGVEQYF | TGCGCCAGCAGCTTGGGAGCTAGGGGAGTCGAGCAGTACTTC | - | TRBJ2-7 | TRBV5-1 | few
CASSFWGVGEPQHF | TGCGCCAGCAGCTTTTGGGGGGTTGGGGAGCCCCAGCATTTT | - | TRBJ1-5 | TRBV5-1 | -
CASSQFSWTTNEKLFF | TGCGCCAGCAGCCAGTTCTCATGGACAACTAATGAAAAACTGTTTTTT | - | TRBJ1-4 | TRBV4-1 | -
CASRGTGSNTEAFF | TGTGCCAGTAGAGGGACAGGGAGCAACACTGAAGCTTTCTTT | TRBD1 | TRBJ1-1 | TRBV19 | -
CASSPLAGEPYEQYF | TGTGCCAGCAGCCCTCTAGCGGGAGAACCCTACGAGCAGTACTTC | TRBD2 | TRBJ2-7 | TRBV2 | -
CASSYYRDRGGYTF | TGTGCCAGCAGTTACTACCGGGACAGGGGTGGCTACACCTTC | TRBD1 | TRBJ1-2 | TRBV28 | -
CASSPLSGTYYEQYF | TGTGCCAGCAGCCCCCTGAGCGGAACCTACTACGAGCAGTACTTC | - | TRBJ2-7 | TRBV5-5 | once
CASSSGANMNTEAFF | TGTGCCAGCAGCTCAGGGGCGAACATGAACACTGAAGCTTTCTTT | - | TRBJ1-1 | TRBV5-4 | -
CASSLEVPGNYEQYF | TGTGCCAGCAGCTTAGAGGTGCCAGGAAACTACGAGCAGTACTTC | - | TRBJ2-7 | TRBV7-8 | -
CASSEGGYEQFF | TGTGCCAGCAGTGAAGGCGGTTACGAGCAGTTCTTC | - | TRBJ2-1 | TRBV2 | -
CATSRENGLYEQYF | TGTGCCACCAGCAGAGAGAACGGACTTTACGAGCAGTACTTC | - | TRBJ2-7 | TRBV15 | many
CASSPKAGVGTEAFF | TGCGCCAGCAGCCCAAAGGCTGGGGTTGGAACTGAAGCTTTCTTT | - | TRBJ1-1 | TRBV5-1 | -
CASKGQPATNEKLFF | TGTGCCAGCAAGGGACAGCCAGCAACTAATGAAAAACTGTTTTTT | TRBD1 | TRBJ1-4 | TRBV6-1 | -
CASSDPGTVSYEQYF | TGTGCCAGCAGTGATCCCGGGACGGTCTCCTACGAGCAGTACTTC | - | TRBJ2-7 | TRBV25-1 | -
CASSTQLGTGGASYQPQHF | TGTGCCAGCAGTACACAACTAGGGACAGGGGGCGCCTCTTATCAGCCCCAGCATTTT | TRBD1 | TRBJ1-5 | TRBV28 | -
CAIRGDSSGANVLTF | TGTGCCATCAGAGGGGACAGCTCTGGGGCCAACGTCCTGACTTTC | TRBD1 | TRBJ2-6 | TRBV10-3 | -
CASSPATGSNQPQHF | TGTGCCAGCAGTCCAGCGACAGGGAGCAATCAGCCCCAGCATTTT | TRBD1 | TRBJ1-5 | TRBV27 | -
CASSLASGTGYGNTIYF | TGTGCCAGCAGCTTAGCCTCCGGGACAGGGTATGGAAACACCATATATTTT | TRBD1 | TRBJ1-3 | TRBV11-2 | -
CASSPSGIVYEQYF | TGTGCCAGCAGCCCTAGCGGGATCGTCTACGAGCAGTACTTC | TRBD2 | TRBJ2-7 | TRBV25-1 | few
CASTSRAGGDSYEQYF | TGTGCCAGTACTTCTCGAGCAGGGGGCGACTCCTACGAGCAGTACTTC | TRBD1 | TRBJ2-7 | TRBV19 | few
CASSPDRRNSAEGFVYTEAFF | TGCGCCAGCAGCCCTGACAGGAGAAATTCGGCGGAGGGGTTCGTTTACACTGAAGCTTTCTTT | - | TRBJ1-1 | TRBV5-1 | once
CASSLRQGRETQYF | TGTGCCAGCAGCTTGCGACAGGGCAGGGAGACCCAGTACTTC | TRBD1 | TRBJ2-5 | TRBV7-2 | few
CASLTRDTYEQYF | TGTGCCAGTTTAACCCGGGACACCTACGAGCAGTACTTC | - | TRBJ2-7 | TRBV28 | few
CASRPAVYNEQFF | TGTGCCAGCAGGCCGGCTGTCTACAATGAGCAGTTCTTC | - | TRBJ2-1 | TRBV6-6 | few
CASSSGTSGGSEQFF | TGTGCCAGCTCGTCCGGGACTAGCGGGGGGAGTGAGCAGTTCTTC | TRBD2 | TRBJ2-1 | TRBV18 | -
CSVTETGVVGELFF | TGCAGCGTAACCGAGACAGGGGTTGTCGGGGAGCTGTTTTTT | TRBD1 | TRBJ2-2 | TRBV29-1 | few
CASSQSVDQPQHF | TGTGCCAGCAGCCAATCGGTGGATCAGCCCCAGCATTTT | - | TRBJ1-5 | TRBV16 | -
CASSFLAGVSGGELFF | TGTGCCAGCAGCTTCCTAGCGGGAGTTTCCGGCGGGGAGCTGTTTTTT | TRBD2 | TRBJ2-2 | TRBV7-9 | -
CASSEGTPSESTIYF | TGTGCCAGCAGTGAAGGCACCCCCTCTGAGAGCACCATATATTTT | - | TRBJ1-3 | TRBV2 | many
CASSSRTGGNEKLFF | TGTGCCAGCAGTTCCCGGACAGGGGGAAATGAAAAACTGTTTTTT | TRBD1 | TRBJ1-4 | TRBV6-5 | -
CASSTRQGILVMNTEAFF | TGTGCCAGTAGTACCAGACAGGGAATTTTAGTCATGAACACTGAAGCTTTCTTT | TRBD1 | TRBJ1-1 | TRBV19 | once
CASSTRDRVAATVSYNEQFF | TGTGCCAGTAGTACGAGGGACAGAGTAGCGGCAACCGTCTCCTACAATGAGCAGTTCTTC | - | TRBJ2-1 | TRBV19 | -